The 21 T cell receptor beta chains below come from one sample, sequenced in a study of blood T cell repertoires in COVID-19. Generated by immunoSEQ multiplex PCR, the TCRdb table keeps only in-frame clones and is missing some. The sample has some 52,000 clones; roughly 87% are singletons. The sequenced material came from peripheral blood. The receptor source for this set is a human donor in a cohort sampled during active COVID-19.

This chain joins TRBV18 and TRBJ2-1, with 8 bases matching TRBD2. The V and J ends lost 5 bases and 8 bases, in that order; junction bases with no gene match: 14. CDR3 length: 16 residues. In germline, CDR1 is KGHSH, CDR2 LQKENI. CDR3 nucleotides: TGTGCCAGCTCATACTACGGGACTAGTATGTTTTATGAGCAGTTCTTC. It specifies CASSYYGTSMFYEQFF.

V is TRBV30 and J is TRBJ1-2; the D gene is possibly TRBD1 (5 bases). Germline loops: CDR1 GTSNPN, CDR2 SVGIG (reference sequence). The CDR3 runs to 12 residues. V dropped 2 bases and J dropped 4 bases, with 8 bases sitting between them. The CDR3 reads CAWSRGFYGYTF. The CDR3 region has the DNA TGTGCCTGGAGTAGGGGCTTCTATGGCTACACCTTC.

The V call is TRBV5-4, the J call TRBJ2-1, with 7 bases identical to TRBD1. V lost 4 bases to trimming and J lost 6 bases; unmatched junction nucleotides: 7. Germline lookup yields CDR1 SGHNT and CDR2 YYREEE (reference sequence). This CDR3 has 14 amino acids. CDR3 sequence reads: CASSIGTAINEQFF. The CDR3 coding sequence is TGTGCCAGCAGCATCGGGACAGCGATCAATGAGCAGTTCTTC. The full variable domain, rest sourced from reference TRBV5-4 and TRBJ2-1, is ETGVTQSPTHLIKTRGQQVTLRCSSQSGHNTVSWYQQALGQGPQFIFQYYREEENGRGNFPPRFSGLQFPNYSSELNVNALELDDSALYLCASSIGTAINEQFFGPGTRLTVL.

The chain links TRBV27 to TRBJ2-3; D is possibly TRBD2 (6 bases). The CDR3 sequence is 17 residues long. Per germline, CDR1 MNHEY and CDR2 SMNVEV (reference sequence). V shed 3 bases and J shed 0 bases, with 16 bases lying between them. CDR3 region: CASSFRPWGTSTDTQYF. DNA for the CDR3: TGTGCCAGCAGTTTTCGGCCGTGGGGGACTAGCACAGATACGCAGTATTTT.

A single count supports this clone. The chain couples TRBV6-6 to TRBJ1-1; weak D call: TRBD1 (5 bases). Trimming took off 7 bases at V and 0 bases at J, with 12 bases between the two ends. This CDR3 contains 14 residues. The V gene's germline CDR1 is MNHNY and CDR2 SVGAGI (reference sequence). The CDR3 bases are TGTGCCAGCACCCCGGGGGGGTTGAACACTGAAGCTTTCTTT. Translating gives CASTPGGLNTEAFF.

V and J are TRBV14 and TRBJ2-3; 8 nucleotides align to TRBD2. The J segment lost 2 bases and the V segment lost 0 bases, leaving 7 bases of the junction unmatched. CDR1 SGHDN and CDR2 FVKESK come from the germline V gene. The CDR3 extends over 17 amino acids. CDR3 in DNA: TGTGCCAGCAGCCAAGAAGGTGGCGGGAGGTACACAGATACGCAGTATTTT. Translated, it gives CASSQEGGGRYTDTQYF.

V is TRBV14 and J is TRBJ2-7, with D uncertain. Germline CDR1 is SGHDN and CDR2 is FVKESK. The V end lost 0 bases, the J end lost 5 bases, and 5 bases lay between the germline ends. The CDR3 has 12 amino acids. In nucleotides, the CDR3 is TGTGCCAGCAGCCAAGAACACAACGAGCAGTACTTC. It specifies CASSQEHNEQYF. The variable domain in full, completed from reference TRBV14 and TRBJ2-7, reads EAGVTQFPSHSVIEKGQTVTLRCDPISGHDNLYWYRRVMGKEIKFLLHFVKESKQDESGMPNNRFLAERTGGTYSTLKVQPAELEDSGVYFCASSQEHNEQYFGPGTRLTVT.

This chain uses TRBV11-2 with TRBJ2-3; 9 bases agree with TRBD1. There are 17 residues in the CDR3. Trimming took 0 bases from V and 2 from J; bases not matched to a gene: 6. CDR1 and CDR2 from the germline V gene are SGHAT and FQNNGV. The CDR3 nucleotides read TGTGCCAGCAGCTTAGACAGGTGGGACAGGGTCACAGATACGCAGTATTTT. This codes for CASSLDRWDRVTDTQYF.

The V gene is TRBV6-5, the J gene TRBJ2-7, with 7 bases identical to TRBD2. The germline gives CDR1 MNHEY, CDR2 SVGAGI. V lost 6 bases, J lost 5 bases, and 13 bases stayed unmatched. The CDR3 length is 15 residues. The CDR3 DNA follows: TGTGCCAGCAGGAGGGGTAGCGGGCCGTCGAACGAGCAGTACTTC. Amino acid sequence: CASRRGSGPSNEQYF.

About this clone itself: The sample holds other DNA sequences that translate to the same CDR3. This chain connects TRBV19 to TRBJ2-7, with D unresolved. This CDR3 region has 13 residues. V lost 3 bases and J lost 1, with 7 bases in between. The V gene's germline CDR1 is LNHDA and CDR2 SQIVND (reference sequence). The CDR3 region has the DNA TGTGCCAGTAGTATCGGCGGATCCTACGAGCAGTACTTC. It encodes CASSIGGSYEQYF.

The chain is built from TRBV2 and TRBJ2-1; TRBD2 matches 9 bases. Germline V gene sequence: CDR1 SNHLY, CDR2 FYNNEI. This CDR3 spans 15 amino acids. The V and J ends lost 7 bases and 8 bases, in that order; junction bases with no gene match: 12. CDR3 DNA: TGTGCCAGCAAATTATCGCGGGAGGGCCAGGATGAGCAGTTCTTC. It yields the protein CASKLSREGQDEQFF.

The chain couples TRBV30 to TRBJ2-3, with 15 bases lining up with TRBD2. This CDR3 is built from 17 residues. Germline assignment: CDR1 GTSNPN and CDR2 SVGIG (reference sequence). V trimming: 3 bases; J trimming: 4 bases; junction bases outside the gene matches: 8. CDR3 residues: CAWSRTSGRAVSDTQYF. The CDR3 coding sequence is TGTGCCTGGAGCCGGACTAGCGGGAGGGCCGTCTCAGATACGCAGTATTTT.

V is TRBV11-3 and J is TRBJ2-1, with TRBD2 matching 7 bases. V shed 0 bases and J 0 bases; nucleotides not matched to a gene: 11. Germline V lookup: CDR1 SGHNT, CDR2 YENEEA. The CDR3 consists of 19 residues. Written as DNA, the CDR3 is TGTGCCAGCAGCTTAGAGTCGGGCGGGAGAGCATCCTCCTACAATGAGCAGTTCTTC. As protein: CASSLESGGRASSYNEQFF.

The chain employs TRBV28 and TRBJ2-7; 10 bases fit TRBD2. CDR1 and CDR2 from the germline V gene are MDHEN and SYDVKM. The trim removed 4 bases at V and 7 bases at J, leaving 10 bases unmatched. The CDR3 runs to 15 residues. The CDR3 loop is CASSSQAGGVEEQYF. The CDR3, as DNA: TGTGCCAGCAGTTCCCAAGCGGGAGGGGTCGAAGAGCAGTACTTC.

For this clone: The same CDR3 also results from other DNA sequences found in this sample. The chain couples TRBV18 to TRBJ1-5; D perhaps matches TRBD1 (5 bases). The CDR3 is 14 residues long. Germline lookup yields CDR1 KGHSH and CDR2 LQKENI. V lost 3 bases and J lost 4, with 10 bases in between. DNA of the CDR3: TGTGCCAGCTCACCGGGGCAGGGTAATCAGCCCCAGCATTTT. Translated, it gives CASSPGQGNQPQHF.

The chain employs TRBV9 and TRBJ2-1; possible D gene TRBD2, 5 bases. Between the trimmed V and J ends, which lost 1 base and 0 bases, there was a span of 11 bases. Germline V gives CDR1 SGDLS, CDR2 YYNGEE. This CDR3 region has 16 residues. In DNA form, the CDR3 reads TGTGCCAGCAGCGTAAAGGTCGGAGGCTCCTACAATGAGCAGTTCTTC. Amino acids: CASSVKVGGSYNEQFF.

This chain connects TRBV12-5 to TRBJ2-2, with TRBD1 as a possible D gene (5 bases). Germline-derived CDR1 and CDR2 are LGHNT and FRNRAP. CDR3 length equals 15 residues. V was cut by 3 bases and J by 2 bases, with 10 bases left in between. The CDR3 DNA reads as TGTGCTAGTGGTTTAAACCAGGGAAACACCGGGGAGCTGTTTTTT. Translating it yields CASGLNQGNTGELFF.

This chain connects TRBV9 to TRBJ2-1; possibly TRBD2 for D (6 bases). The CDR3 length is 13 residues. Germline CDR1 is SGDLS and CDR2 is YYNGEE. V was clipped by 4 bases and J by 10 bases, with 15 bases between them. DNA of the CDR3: TGTGCCAGCAGCTCCCCGTTAGCGGCAGAGCAGTTCTTC. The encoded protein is CASSSPLAAEQFF.

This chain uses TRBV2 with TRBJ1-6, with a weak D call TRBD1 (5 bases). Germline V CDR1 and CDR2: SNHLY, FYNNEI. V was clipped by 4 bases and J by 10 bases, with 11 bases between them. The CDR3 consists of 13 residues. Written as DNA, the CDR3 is TGTGCCAGCAGTGGACAGTCTGACTCACCCCTCCACTTT. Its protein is CASSGQSDSPLHF.

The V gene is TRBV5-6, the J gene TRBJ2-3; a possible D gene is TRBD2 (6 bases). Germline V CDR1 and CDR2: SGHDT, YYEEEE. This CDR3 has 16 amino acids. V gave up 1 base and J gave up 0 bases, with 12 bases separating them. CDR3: CASSLWHSGSTDTQYF. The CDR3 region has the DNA TGTGCCAGCAGCTTGTGGCATAGCGGTAGCACAGATACGCAGTATTTT. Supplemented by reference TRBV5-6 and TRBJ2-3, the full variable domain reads DAGVTQSPTHLIKTRGQQVTLRCSPKSGHDTVSWYQQALGQGPQFIFQYYEEEERQRGNFPDRFSGHQFPNYSSELNVNALLLGDSALYLCASSLWHSGSTDTQYFGPGTRLTVL.

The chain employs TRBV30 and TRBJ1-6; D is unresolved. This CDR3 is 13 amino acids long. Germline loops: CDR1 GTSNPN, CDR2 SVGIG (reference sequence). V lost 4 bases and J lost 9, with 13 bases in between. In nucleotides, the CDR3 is TGTGCCTGGACTGACAACGGCGTTTCACCCCTCCACTTT. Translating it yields CAWTDNGVSPLHF.